The clone carrying this TCR beta chain was counted a few times. The antigen is undetermined. TCRdb itself ran the RT-PCR reads through MiXCR, one entry per CDR3 protein. The table shows just under 550,000 distinct CDR3 sequences, with 20% to 25% occurring only once. This sample was included in a study of response to subunit inactivated influenza vaccine. The study's findings and limits: The authors offered the suggestion that each seasonal influenza vaccination recruits few new T cells.

These same data were also listed under a study on T cells expressing NK-cell markers. Turning to that study: Beta-chain TCR cDNA was generated via 5'RACE template switching with UMIs. Seven HCMV-seropositive donors and one seronegative donor made up the eight sequenced donors. 1.0-7.0% of CD8+ T cells in about 6 donors belonged to dominant NKG2C+ clonotypes. Dominance of the CD3+CD56-NKG2C+ fraction by these clonotypes also held in four donors.

The material was CD4+ T cells sorted from PBMCs, obtained roughly 12 days after vaccination. This receptor was identified in a man aged 45-60 years who received an inactivated influenza vaccine.

This CDR3 reads CASSLVFSGTYNEQFF. Written as DNA, the CDR3 is TGTGCCAGCAGCTTGGTTTTTAGCGGAACTTACAATGAGCAGTTCTTC. The chain recombines TRBV5-6 with TRBJ2-1, with D tentatively TRBD2 (6 bases). The CDR3 runs 16 residues. Trimming stripped 0 bases from V and 4 bases from J, with 14 bases between. Germline-derived CDR1 and CDR2 are SGHDT and YYEEEE.